Listed below are T cell receptor beta chains from one sample, sequenced in a study of early T cells in non-severe SARS-CoV-2 infection. TCRdb re-called the 5' RACE reads through MiXCR, storing one row per CDR3 protein. The sample lists about 26,000 distinct CDR3 sequences, about 4% occurring once. Sample: whole blood. All receptors come from an adult who was a healthcare worker with PCR-confirmed SARS-CoV-2 infection or an uninfected control (not recorded which). The CDR3 runs from the conserved cysteine through the conserved F or W. The order of the fields is D gene, V gene, clone size, J gene, CDR3 length, CDR3 protein, CDR3 DNA. The D gene is left open where the match is weak. Size is stated for part of the rows, as once, few or many counts, or as a class when the clone is expanded.

d_call: .; v_call: TRBV20-1; clone_size: many; j_call: TRBJ2-5; cdr3_length: 11; cdr3_aa: CSARLTQTQYF; cdr3_nt: TGCAGTGCTAGACTTACACAGACCCAGTACTTC
d_call: .; v_call: TRBV11-3; clone_size: many; j_call: TRBJ2-7; cdr3_length: 13; cdr3_aa: CASSLGDSYEQYF; cdr3_nt: TGTGCCAGCAGCTTGGGGGACTCTTACGAGCAGTACTTC
d_call: .; v_call: TRBV2; clone_size: few; j_call: TRBJ2-4; cdr3_length: 14; cdr3_aa: CASSVEGPKNIQYF; cdr3_nt: TGTGCCAGCAGTGTAGAGGGCCCCAAAAACATTCAGTACTTC
d_call: .; v_call: TRBV3-1; clone_size: many; j_call: TRBJ2-3; cdr3_length: 14; cdr3_aa: CASSPTRAFDTQYF; cdr3_nt: TGTGCCAGCAGCCCGACGAGGGCCTTCGATACGCAGTATTTT
d_call: .; v_call: TRBV12-3/TRBV12-4; clone_size: many; j_call: TRBJ2-1; cdr3_length: 13; cdr3_aa: CASSLGDYNEQFF; cdr3_nt: TGTGCCAGCAGTTTAGGAGATTACAATGAGCAGTTCTTC
d_call: .; v_call: TRBV12-3/TRBV12-4; clone_size: many; j_call: TRBJ2-6; cdr3_length: 13; cdr3_aa: CASTPEISDVLTF; cdr3_nt: TGTGCCAGCACCCCTGAGATTTCCGACGTCCTGACTTTC
d_call: .; v_call: TRBV12-3/TRBV12-4; clone_size: many; j_call: TRBJ2-1; cdr3_length: 13; cdr3_aa: CASRIQGFGEQFF; cdr3_nt: TGTGCCAGCAGAATACAGGGTTTTGGTGAGCAGTTCTTC
d_call: .; v_call: TRBV9; clone_size: many; j_call: TRBJ2-3; cdr3_length: 15; cdr3_aa: CASSVSGASTDTQYF; cdr3_nt: TGTGCCAGCAGCGTATCCGGGGCGTCCACAGATACGCAGTATTTT
d_call: .; v_call: TRBV19; clone_size: many; j_call: TRBJ2-1; cdr3_length: 18; cdr3_aa: CASNPLGRVQGADNEQFF; cdr3_nt: TGTGCCAGTAACCCCTTGGGCAGGGTTCAGGGAGCGGACAATGAGCAGTTCTTC
d_call: .; v_call: TRBV9; clone_size: many; j_call: TRBJ2-3; cdr3_length: 12; cdr3_aa: CASSVKTDTQYF; cdr3_nt: TGTGCCAGCAGCGTAAAAACAGATACGCAGTATTTT
d_call: .; v_call: TRBV19; clone_size: many; j_call: TRBJ2-3; cdr3_length: 15; cdr3_aa: CASSIEARLTDTQYF; cdr3_nt: TGTGCCAGTAGTATAGAGGCTAGGTTAACAGATACGCAGTATTTT
d_call: .; v_call: TRBV5-1; clone_size: many; j_call: TRBJ2-2; cdr3_length: 13; cdr3_aa: CASSYEVVGELFF; cdr3_nt: TGCGCCAGCAGCTATGAAGTTGTCGGGGAGCTGTTTTTT
d_call: .; v_call: TRBV7-9; clone_size: .; j_call: TRBJ2-1; cdr3_length: 13; cdr3_aa: CASSFGTYNEQFF; cdr3_nt: TGTGCCAGCAGCTTTGGGACCTACAATGAGCAGTTCTTC
d_call: .; v_call: TRBV19; clone_size: few; j_call: TRBJ2-3; cdr3_length: 15; cdr3_aa: CAVSSQGSRTDTQYF; cdr3_nt: TGTGCCGTGTCCAGCCAGGGGTCCCGCACAGATACGCAGTATTTT
d_call: .; v_call: TRBV12-5; clone_size: many; j_call: TRBJ2-5; cdr3_length: 13; cdr3_aa: CASGPTVTETQYF; cdr3_nt: TGTGCTAGTGGTCCCACGGTCACGGAGACCCAGTACTTC
d_call: .; v_call: TRBV28; clone_size: .; j_call: TRBJ2-7; cdr3_length: 17; cdr3_aa: CASSFLLARTANYEQYF; cdr3_nt: TGTGCCAGCAGTTTTTTACTTGCCCGGACAGCCAACTACGAGCAGTACTTC
d_call: .; v_call: TRBV3-1; clone_size: many; j_call: TRBJ2-6; cdr3_length: 17; cdr3_aa: CASSQENSNSGANVLTF; cdr3_nt: TGTGCCAGCAGCCAAGAGAACAGTAACTCTGGGGCCAACGTCCTGACTTTC
d_call: .; v_call: TRBV11-2; clone_size: many; j_call: TRBJ1-2; cdr3_length: 12; cdr3_aa: CASSSQQYGYTF; cdr3_nt: TGTGCCAGCAGCTCCCAGCAGTATGGCTACACCTTC
d_call: .; v_call: TRBV10-1; clone_size: many; j_call: TRBJ2-3; cdr3_length: 12; cdr3_aa: CASSESTDTQYF; cdr3_nt: TGCGCCAGCAGTGAGTCGACAGATACGCAGTATTTT
d_call: .; v_call: TRBV5-6; clone_size: .; j_call: TRBJ2-1; cdr3_length: 13; cdr3_aa: CASSWSGGNEQFF; cdr3_nt: TGTGCCAGCAGTTGGTCCGGGGGCAATGAGCAGTTCTTC
d_call: .; v_call: TRBV19; clone_size: medium-sized; j_call: TRBJ2-7; cdr3_length: 13; cdr3_aa: CASSRRQSYEQYF; cdr3_nt: TGTGCCAGTAGCCGTCGACAGTCCTACGAGCAGTACTTC
d_call: TRBD1; v_call: TRBV6-1; clone_size: many; j_call: TRBJ2-7; cdr3_length: 15; cdr3_aa: CASWEPGQGPREQYF; cdr3_nt: TGTGCCAGCTGGGAACCGGGACAGGGACCCCGCGAGCAGTACTTC
d_call: .; v_call: TRBV15; clone_size: few; j_call: TRBJ2-7; cdr3_length: 15; cdr3_aa: CATSRGDPDTYEQYF; cdr3_nt: TGTGCCACCAGCAGAGGAGACCCGGACACCTACGAGCAGTACTTC
d_call: .; v_call: TRBV10-3; clone_size: .; j_call: TRBJ2-1; cdr3_length: 16; cdr3_aa: CAISESKAATLGEQFF; cdr3_nt: TGTGCCATCAGTGAGTCGAAAGCGGCCACCCTCGGTGAGCAGTTCTTC
d_call: TRBD1; v_call: TRBV20-1; clone_size: many; j_call: TRBJ1-1; cdr3_length: 15; cdr3_aa: CSARTKDRGKTEAFF; cdr3_nt: TGCAGTGCTAGAACCAAGGACAGGGGGAAAACTGAAGCTTTCTTT
d_call: TRBD2; v_call: TRBV6-6; clone_size: many; j_call: TRBJ2-3; cdr3_length: 20; cdr3_aa: CASSSGSSPGAIMGGGTQYF; cdr3_nt: TGTGCCAGCAGTTCCGGATCTTCTCCGGGAGCGATCATGGGGGGGGGTACGCAGTATTTT
d_call: .; v_call: TRBV4-1; clone_size: many; j_call: TRBJ2-1; cdr3_length: 17; cdr3_aa: CASSQSTFTGRKAEQFF; cdr3_nt: TGCGCCAGCAGCCAATCCACCTTCACAGGGAGGAAGGCTGAGCAGTTCTTC
d_call: .; v_call: TRBV28; clone_size: .; j_call: TRBJ2-5; cdr3_length: 13; cdr3_aa: CASSLRNQETQYF; cdr3_nt: TGTGCCAGCAGTTTACGGAATCAAGAGACCCAGTACTTC
d_call: .; v_call: TRBV5-1; clone_size: many; j_call: TRBJ2-3; cdr3_length: 18; cdr3_aa: CASSLALSARRGTDTQYF; cdr3_nt: TGCGCCAGCAGCTTGGCCCTTAGTGCCCGGCGGGGCACAGATACGCAGTATTTT
d_call: .; v_call: TRBV28; clone_size: many; j_call: TRBJ2-7; cdr3_length: 15; cdr3_aa: CASSSPRDSYYEQYF; cdr3_nt: TGTGCCAGCAGTTCCCCGCGGGACAGCTACTACGAGCAGTACTTC
d_call: TRBD2; v_call: TRBV20-1; clone_size: many; j_call: TRBJ2-7; cdr3_length: 13; cdr3_aa: CSARASGTYEQYF; cdr3_nt: TGCAGTGCTAGGGCTAGCGGTACCTACGAGCAGTACTTC
d_call: .; v_call: TRBV27; clone_size: .; j_call: TRBJ2-3; cdr3_length: 19; cdr3_aa: CASSLNVGLREMDADTQYF; cdr3_nt: TGTGCCAGCAGTTTAAATGTTGGTCTCAGGGAGATGGATGCAGATACGCAGTATTTT
d_call: TRBD1; v_call: TRBV14; clone_size: many; j_call: TRBJ2-1; cdr3_length: 14; cdr3_aa: CASSRRDRGNEQFF; cdr3_nt: TGTGCCAGCAGCCGCCGAGACAGGGGAAATGAGCAGTTCTTC
d_call: .; v_call: TRBV12-3/TRBV12-4; clone_size: many; j_call: TRBJ2-4; cdr3_length: 15; cdr3_aa: CASSLRGQAFNIQYF; cdr3_nt: TGTGCCAGCAGTTTGCGGGGGCAGGCTTTTAACATTCAGTACTTC
d_call: .; v_call: TRBV7-8; clone_size: few; j_call: TRBJ1-2; cdr3_length: 14; cdr3_aa: CASSLDPTNYGYTF; cdr3_nt: TGTGCCAGCAGCTTAGATCCAACTAACTATGGCTACACCTTC
d_call: TRBD1; v_call: TRBV4-1; clone_size: many; j_call: TRBJ2-7; cdr3_length: 16; cdr3_aa: CASSQGRTGRIYEQYF; cdr3_nt: TGCGCCAGCAGCCAGGGACGGACAGGGCGCATCTACGAGCAGTACTTC
d_call: TRBD1; v_call: TRBV12-3/TRBV12-4; clone_size: few; j_call: TRBJ1-1; cdr3_length: 15; cdr3_aa: CASRGQGRANTEAFF; cdr3_nt: TGTGCCAGCAGGGGACAGGGGAGGGCGAACACTGAAGCTTTCTTT
d_call: .; v_call: TRBV7-9; clone_size: many; j_call: TRBJ2-7; cdr3_length: 14; cdr3_aa: CASSPSKSRYEQYF; cdr3_nt: TGTGCCAGCAGCCCCTCTAAGTCCCGGTACGAGCAGTACTTC
d_call: TRBD1; v_call: TRBV7-6; clone_size: many; j_call: TRBJ2-3; cdr3_length: 17; cdr3_aa: CASSQPGQGDLTDTQYF; cdr3_nt: TGTGCCAGCAGCCAACCGGGACAGGGGGACCTCACAGATACGCAGTATTTT
d_call: .; v_call: TRBV10-3; clone_size: .; j_call: TRBJ2-1; cdr3_length: 12; cdr3_aa: CAISAGADEQFF; cdr3_nt: TGTGCCATCAGTGCGGGGGCGGATGAGCAGTTCTTC
d_call: TRBD1; v_call: TRBV7-3; clone_size: many; j_call: TRBJ2-4; cdr3_length: 14; cdr3_aa: CASSLQAGGDIQYF; cdr3_nt: TGTGCCAGCAGCTTACAGGCAGGGGGTGACATTCAGTACTTC
d_call: .; v_call: TRBV11-2; clone_size: many; j_call: TRBJ2-3; cdr3_length: 13; cdr3_aa: CASSHEFADTQYF; cdr3_nt: TGTGCCAGCAGCCACGAATTCGCAGATACGCAGTATTTT
d_call: .; v_call: TRBV2; clone_size: .; j_call: TRBJ2-1; cdr3_length: 15; cdr3_aa: CASNMGGTNYNEQFF; cdr3_nt: TGTGCCAGCAATATGGGCGGGACCAACTACAATGAGCAGTTCTTC
d_call: TRBD2; v_call: TRBV20-1; clone_size: few; j_call: TRBJ2-7; cdr3_length: 14; cdr3_aa: CSAQASGDSYEQYF; cdr3_nt: TGCAGTGCCCAGGCTAGCGGGGACTCCTACGAGCAGTACTTC
d_call: .; v_call: TRBV9; clone_size: many; j_call: TRBJ2-1; cdr3_length: 12; cdr3_aa: CASSGGTSEQFF; cdr3_nt: TGTGCCAGCAGCGGGGGGACCAGTGAGCAGTTCTTC
d_call: TRBD2; v_call: TRBV4-1; clone_size: many; j_call: TRBJ2-2; cdr3_length: 17; cdr3_aa: CASSHALAGLNTGELFF; cdr3_nt: TGCGCCAGCAGCCACGCACTAGCGGGGTTGAACACCGGGGAGCTGTTTTTT
d_call: TRBD1; v_call: TRBV5-5; clone_size: .; j_call: TRBJ2-7; cdr3_length: 17; cdr3_aa: CASSRGQGRFSMYEQYF; cdr3_nt: TGTGCCAGCAGCCGGGGACAGGGGCGTTTCTCAATGTACGAGCAGTACTTC
d_call: .; v_call: TRBV9; clone_size: many; j_call: TRBJ1-1; cdr3_length: 15; cdr3_aa: CASSPYTTLNTEAFF; cdr3_nt: TGTGCCAGCTCTCCCTATACGACACTGAACACTGAAGCTTTCTTT
d_call: TRBD2; v_call: TRBV29-1; clone_size: many; j_call: TRBJ2-1; cdr3_length: 14; cdr3_aa: CSVEVAGVLGEQFF; cdr3_nt: TGCAGCGTTGAGGTAGCGGGAGTCTTGGGTGAGCAGTTCTTC
d_call: .; v_call: TRBV30; clone_size: many; j_call: TRBJ2-3; cdr3_length: 14; cdr3_aa: CAWSRGTGTDTQYF; cdr3_nt: TGTGCCTGGAGTAGAGGTACCGGCACAGATACGCAGTATTTT
d_call: .; v_call: TRBV6-4; clone_size: many; j_call: TRBJ1-3; cdr3_length: 15; cdr3_aa: CASSDCTAAGNTIYF; cdr3_nt: TGTGCCAGCAGTGATTGTACGGCAGCTGGAAACACCATATATTTT
d_call: .; v_call: TRBV12-3/TRBV12-4; clone_size: .; j_call: TRBJ2-5; cdr3_length: 15; cdr3_aa: CASSLIGGVQETQYF; cdr3_nt: TGTGCCAGCAGTTTAATCGGCGGGGTCCAAGAGACCCAGTACTTC
d_call: .; v_call: TRBV29-1; clone_size: .; j_call: TRBJ2-7; cdr3_length: 15; cdr3_aa: CSVSSPGRSVYEQYF; cdr3_nt: TGCAGCGTTTCCAGTCCGGGACGTTCAGTCTACGAGCAGTACTTC
d_call: TRBD1; v_call: TRBV29-1; clone_size: many; j_call: TRBJ2-7; cdr3_length: 14; cdr3_aa: CSVEWGTGVNEQYF; cdr3_nt: TGCAGCGTTGAATGGGGGACAGGGGTCAACGAGCAGTACTTC
d_call: .; v_call: TRBV15; clone_size: many; j_call: TRBJ2-1; cdr3_length: 16; cdr3_aa: CATSRSGGASYNEQFF; cdr3_nt: TGTGCCACCAGCAGAAGTGGGGGGGCTTCTTACAATGAGCAGTTCTTC
d_call: .; v_call: TRBV7-7; clone_size: many; j_call: TRBJ2-3; cdr3_length: 13; cdr3_aa: CASSLVPTDTQYF; cdr3_nt: TGTGCCAGCAGCTTAGTACCCACAGATACGCAGTATTTT